The rows below give T cell receptor beta chains drawn from one sample of a study of T cell responses to AZD1222 COVID-19 vaccine. Clones were sequenced by immunoSEQ multiplex PCR, and TCRdb holds only the in-frame ones, with some missing. The table has 150,000 to 250,000 clones, roughly 90% seen once. The sequences come from peripheral blood, collected 28 days after the second AZD1222 dose. These receptors were obtained from an adult who received the AZD1222 COVID-19 vaccine. Both conserved end residues are part of each CDR3. The D gene is left open where the match is weak. The size entry is marked missing in some rows and otherwise reads once, few, many or a size class.

TRBJ1-6 | . | . | TRBV11-2 | TGTGCCAGCAGCTTGACAGCTTTCTATAATTCACCCCTCCACTTT | CASSLTAFYNSPLHF
TRBJ2-3 | TRBD2 | . | TRBV6-5 | TGTGCCAGCAGGATTCTAGCGGACACAGATACGCAGTATTTT | CASRILADTDTQYF
TRBJ1-2 | . | . | TRBV28 | TGTGCCAGCCGACCTACGGGGGGCCAGTTGAGAAATGGCTACACCTTC | CASRPTGGQLRNGYTF
TRBJ2-7 | . | . | TRBV19 | TGTGCCAGTAGTATCGCTAACAGTGAGGGGGGGCAGTACTTC | CASSIANSEGGQYF
TRBJ1-3 | . | few | TRBV7-2 | TGTGCCAGCAGCTTAGATTGGGGGGGCTCTGGAAACACCATATATTTT | CASSLDWGGSGNTIYF
TRBJ1-5 | TRBD1 | . | TRBV10-2 | TGCGCCAGCAGTGAGTCGAGACAGGGATCCCCCTCCCAGCATTTT | CASSESRQGSPSQHF
TRBJ2-3 | . | . | TRBV3-1/TRBV3-2 | TGTGCCAGCAGCCAAGATAAAGGGGGTTCTAGCACAGATACGCAGTATTTT | CASSQDKGGSSTDTQYF
TRBJ1-2 | . | once | TRBV30 | TGTGCCTGGTTACTTGTCCCCCTCTATGGCTACACCTTC | CAWLLVPLYGYTF
TRBJ2-7 | TRBD1 | once | TRBV10-1 | TGCGCCAGCAGTGAGCTGGGACAGCCTGGGGAGCAGTACTTC | CASSELGQPGEQYF
TRBJ2-1 | TRBD2 | . | TRBV11-2 | TGTGCCAGCAGCCTTCGGGCGGGAGGGCCAAATGAGCAGTTCTTC | CASSLRAGGPNEQFF
TRBJ2-2 | TRBD1 | once | TRBV10-3 | TGTGCCTCAGGGACAGGGGGCGACACCGGGGAGCTGTTTTTT | CASGTGGDTGELFF
TRBJ1-6 | . | . | TRBV28 | TGTGCCAGCAGACCCCCAGGGTACTCACCCCTCCACTTT | CASRPPGYSPLHF
TRBJ2-1 | . | . | TRBV2 | TGTGCCAGCTGCCTAGCAAACAATGAGCAGTTCTTC | CASCLANNEQFF
TRBJ1-4 | . | . | TRBV3-1/TRBV3-2 | TGTGCCAGCAGCCCCTCCCGGGCTAATGAAAAACTGTTTTTT | CASSPSRANEKLFF
TRBJ2-7 | . | . | TRBV5-4 | TGTGCCAGCAGCTTAGGGCCAACCTACGAGCAGTACTTC | CASSLGPTYEQYF
TRBJ2-1 | TRBD2 | . | TRBV5-4 | TGTGCCAGCAGCTCGCAAGCGGGATCTCCCTACAATGAGCAGTTCTTC | CASSSQAGSPYNEQFF
TRBJ1-1 | . | . | TRBV2 | TGTGCCAGCAGTCTGGTTGGAGTGGCTGAAGCTTTCTTT | CASSLVGVAEAFF
TRBJ2-3 | . | . | TRBV10-1 | TGCGCCAGCAGTGATCGATATACGCAGTATTTT | CASSDRYTQYF
TRBJ2-1 | . | . | TRBV4-3 | TGCGCCAGCAGCCCCCACGGGGTGGTTGCCCTCTACAATGAGCAGTTCTTC | CASSPHGVVALYNEQFF
TRBJ1-3 | . | once | TRBV5-1 | TGCGCCAGCAGCGGAGGAGGTTCGGGAAACACCATATATTTT | CASSGGGSGNTIYF
TRBJ2-5 | . | . | TRBV25-1 | TGTGCCAGCAGTGAGCCCCGAGGATTGGGGTCCCAGTACTTC | CASSEPRGLGSQYF
TRBJ1-6 | TRBD1 | . | TRBV19 | TGTGCCAGTAGTCCATCTTTCCTGGGACAGGGACCAGGGGCCCTCCACTTT | CASSPSFLGQGPGALHF
TRBJ1-4 | TRBD1 | once | TRBV18 | TGTGCCAGCTCACCCCAGGGGGTAGGAGCAACAACTAATGAAAAACTGTTTTTT | CASSPQGVGATTNEKLFF
TRBJ1-3 | . | . | TRBV4-1 | TGCGCCAGCAGCCAAGATGGTTGGATAGGAAACACCATATATTTT | CASSQDGWIGNTIYF
TRBJ1-3 | . | . | TRBV6-6 | TGTGCCAGCAAAGACGGATGGTCTGGAAACACCATATATTTT | CASKDGWSGNTIYF